This TCR beta chain was retrieved from a study of control samples from healthy donors and cancer patients. The assay was immunoSEQ multiplex PCR, and TCRdb's table has in-frame clones only and misses some. The sample lists over 100,000 clones, around 92% occurring once. The CDR3 has 12 amino acids. The germline gives CDR1 GTSNPN, CDR2 SVGIG (reference sequence). V was shortened by 5 bases and J by 5 bases, with 12 bases between the two germline ends. This TCR was recovered from a woman aged 18 to 35 in good health. Sequencing was performed on blood. The chain links TRBV30 to TRBJ2-5; D is ambiguous. The chain's CDR3 is CAWDTGGETQYF. The CDR3 DNA reads as TGTGCCTGGGACACCGGTGGGGAGACCCAGTACTTC.